What follows are 28 T cell receptor beta chains derived from one specimen sequenced in a study of post-analysis software for immune sequencing data. cDNA libraries for TCR beta contained unique molecular identifiers. TCRdb called the PCR reads again in MiXCR, with one record for every CDR3 protein. Here the sample spans 820,000 or so distinct CDR3 sequences, approximately 53% being singletons. Whole-study findings and limits: Controls showed lower frequencies than patients for roughly 5 TRBV segments, and TRBV5-6, TRBV5-1 and TRBV20-1 were among these.

No antigen is known for these receptors. Sequences were obtained from blood. These receptors originate from a girl aged 10 to 17 with multiple sclerosis.

The chain's CDR3 is CASSDWDQETQYF. Written as DNA, the CDR3 is TGTGCCAGCAGTGACTGGGACCAAGAGACCCAGTACTTC. The chain couples TRBV2 to TRBJ2-5; D remains unclear. CDR3 size: 13 residues. Germline V lookup: CDR1 SNHLY, CDR2 FYNNEI. V lost 3 bases to trimming and J lost 0 bases, with 5 bases between them.

The rearrangement uses TRBV20-1 and TRBJ2-4, with unresolved D. The CDR3 spans 13 residues. Trimming took off 6 bases at V and 0 bases at J, with 9 bases between the two ends. CDR1 is DFQATT and CDR2 is SNEGSKA in the germline V gene (reference sequence). This CDR3 is CSALVGAKNIQYF. In DNA form, the CDR3 reads TGCAGTGCCTTGGTAGGAGCCAAAAACATTCAGTACTTC.

This clonotype was found a few times. The gene calls are TRBV5-5 and TRBJ2-5; D not resolved. V dropped 0 bases and J dropped 4 bases, with 13 bases sitting between them. The CDR3 runs 15 residues. Germline V lookup: CDR1 SGHKS, CDR2 YYEKEE (reference sequence). The CDR3 loop is CASSLDWPYRETQYF. CDR3 nucleotide sequence: TGTGCCAGCAGCTTGGATTGGCCGTATAGAGAGACCCAGTACTTC.

The gene calls are TRBV29-1 and TRBJ2-1; 8 bases are a match to TRBD2. Trimming cost V 4 bases and J 7 bases; bases outside gene matches: 3. This CDR3 comprises 12 residues. The germline V gene encodes CDR1 SQVTM and CDR2 ANQGSEA. CDR3 loop: CSVGLAGNEQFF. The CDR3 coding sequence is TGCAGCGTTGGGCTAGCGGGTAATGAGCAGTTCTTC.

This clonotype was picked up a small number of times. The gene calls are TRBV10-3 and TRBJ1-2, with 8 bases that match TRBD1. The ends lost 4 bases at V and 4 bases at J; junction bases unmatched: 2. The germline V gene encodes CDR1 ENHRY and CDR2 SYGVKD. This CDR3 comprises 13 residues. The CDR3 loop reads CAISAGGGYGYTF. The CDR3 DNA sequence: TGTGCCATCAGTGCAGGGGGCGGCTATGGCTACACCTTC.

V usage is TRBV4-1 and J usage is TRBJ2-3, with TRBD2 identical over 7 bases. The V segment lost 0 bases and the J segment 5 bases; nucleotides outside the gene matches: 5. The germline CDR1 and CDR2 sequences are MGHRA and YSYEKL. The CDR3 covers 15 residues. The CDR3 nucleotides read TGCGCCAGCAGCCAAGATCTAGCGGAGGAAGATACGCAGTATTTT. Residues: CASSQDLAEEDTQYF.

The chain joins TRBV10-3 to TRBJ2-4, with 9 bases fitting TRBD1. V lost 4 bases to trimming and J lost 0 bases; unmatched junction nucleotides: 4. CDR1 and CDR2 (germline): ENHRY, SYGVKD. This CDR3 is 16 amino acids long. CDR3 coding DNA: TGTGCCATCAGTGGTGACAGGGGGTCAGCCAAAAACATTCAGTACTTC. Encoded protein: CAISGDRGSAKNIQYF.

The chain uses TRBV6-1 and TRBJ2-7; 8 bases match TRBD1. Trimming removed 1 base from V and 4 bases from J; junction bases left unmatched: 9. CDR1 is MNHNS and CDR2 is SASEGT in the germline V gene. This CDR3 contains 16 residues. CDR3 sequence: CASSEDMDRVPYEQYF. Here the CDR3 DNA reads TGTGCCAGCAGTGAAGATATGGACAGGGTCCCATACGAGCAGTACTTC.

The chain carries TRBV24-1 and TRBJ2-1; D ambiguous. Germline CDR1 is KGHDR and CDR2 is SFDVKD. The CDR3 spans 13 residues. V gave up 0 bases and J gave up 1 base, with 0 bases separating them. CDR3 amino acids: CATSDLSYNEQFF. The CDR3 bases are TGTGCCACCAGTGATTTGTCCTACAATGAGCAGTTCTTC.

This chain links TRBV12-3 or TRBV12-4 with TRBJ1-4; 10 bases line up with TRBD1. V dropped 6 bases and J dropped 11; count of bases not matched to a gene: 12. The CDR3 sequence is 15 residues long. CDR3: CASRKTGGASGKLFF. The DNA for the CDR3 is TGTGCCAGCAGAAAGACAGGGGGCGCCTCCGGGAAACTGTTTTTT.

As DNA, the CDR3 is TGTGCCAGCAGTCAGACTAGCGGGTGGAACAATGAGCAGTTCTTC. This translates into CASSQTSGWNNEQFF. This sequence joins TRBV12-3 or TRBV12-4 and TRBJ2-1; 10 nucleotides align to TRBD2. V was pared by 5 bases and J by 5 bases, with 6 bases of the junction left unmatched. This CDR3 contains 15 residues.

A single count supports this clonotype. CDR3 sequence: CASSLERHYREAFF. The CDR3 DNA is TGCGCCAGCAGCTTGGAGAGACACTATCGTGAAGCTTTCTTT. The chain links TRBV5-1 to TRBJ1-1; D is unresolved. Germline lookup yields CDR1 SGHRS and CDR2 YFSETQ. The CDR3 length is 14 residues. V was shortened by 0 bases and J by 7 bases, with 13 bases between the two germline ends.

The V and J genes are TRBV29-1 and TRBJ2-1; 10 nucleotides align to TRBD1. Looked up from germline, CDR1 is SQVTM and CDR2 is ANQGSEA. V shed 1 base and J 8 bases; nucleotides not matched to a gene: 8. The CDR3 loop spans 15 amino acids. CDR3 sequence: CSVEGPGTGVHEQFF. For the CDR3, the DNA is TGCAGCGTTGAAGGACCCGGGACAGGGGTCCATGAGCAGTTCTTC.

This clonotype has only a few counts. V and J are TRBV11-2 and TRBJ2-3, with D unresolved. The CDR3 is 13 amino acids. The ends were cut back, 5 bases at V and 0 bases at J, with 6 bases in the middle. Germline V CDR1 and CDR2: SGHAT, FQNNGV. Here the CDR3 reads CASSIPSTDTQYF. The DNA of the CDR3 is TGTGCCAGCAGCATCCCTAGCACAGATACGCAGTATTTT. The full variable domain, in which reference TRBV11-2 and TRBJ2-3 provide the parts outside the CDR3, is EAGVAQSPRYKIIEKRQSVAFWCNPISGHATLYWYQQILGQGPKLLIQFQNNGVVDDSQLPKDRFSAERLKGVDSTLKIQPAKLEDSAVYLCASSIPSTDTQYFGPGTRLTVL.

The rearrangement uses TRBV20-1 and TRBJ2-5, with 12 bases that match TRBD2. The germline gives CDR1 DFQATT, CDR2 SNEGSKA (reference sequence). The V and J ends lost 5 bases and 2 bases, in that order; junction bases with no gene match: 6. The CDR3 loop spans 15 amino acids. The CDR3 reads CSAGGLAGLQETQYF. In nucleotides, the CDR3 is TGCAGTGCTGGTGGACTAGCGGGGCTTCAAGAGACCCAGTACTTC.

This clonotype was observed a handful of times. V and J are TRBV29-1 and TRBJ1-2; unclear D gene. Trimming removed 7 bases from V and 8 bases from J, with 17 bases in between. Germline V gene lookup returns CDR1 SQVTM and CDR2 ANQGSEA. This CDR3 contains 12 residues. The CDR3 DNA reads TGCAGCGCCCTCGTCGATTTGGGGGGCTACACCTTC. Amino acids: CSALVDLGGYTF.

This clonotype was seen a handful of times. The rearrangement uses TRBV28 and TRBJ2-7; D call uncertain. Germline CDR1 and CDR2: MDHEN and SYDVKM. The V and J ends lost 6 bases and 7 bases respectively, with 19 bases between them. CDR3 length: 14 amino acids. The CDR3, as DNA: TGTGCCAGCAGCACCCCCCTAATCGCGTCTGAGCAGTACTTC. Amino acid sequence: CASSTPLIASEQYF.

The chain combines TRBV12-3 or TRBV12-4 with TRBJ2-3; 9 bases agree with TRBD2. Unmatched junction bases numbered 6, after V lost 5 bases and J lost 3 bases. The CDR3 is 15 amino acids. Here the CDR3 DNA reads TGTGCCAGCAGTCCGGGCGGGGGGGCGACAGATACGCAGTATTTT. Translation gives CASSPGGGATDTQYF.

This chain joins TRBV20-1 and TRBJ2-3; a possible D gene is TRBD2 (6 bases). This CDR3 spans 17 amino acids. CDR1 is DFQATT and CDR2 is SNEGSKA in the germline V gene (reference sequence). V was trimmed by 0 bases and J by 1 base, leaving 17 bases between them. CDR3 sequence (DNA): TGCAGTGCTAGAGATCGGGGGAGGATTAGACGCACAGATACGCAGTATTTT. This translates into CSARDRGRIRRTDTQYF.

This CDR3 is CASILGSWETQYF. The CDR3 nucleotides read TGTGCCAGCATCCTTGGGAGTTGGGAGACCCAGTACTTC. The chain uses TRBV2 and TRBJ2-7; perhaps TRBD2 as D (5 bases). With the DNA end fitting TRBJ2-5 better, the J assignment may be wrong. This CDR3 region has 13 residues. Germline V CDR1 and CDR2: SNHLY, FYNNEI.

The V gene is TRBV29-1, the J gene TRBJ1-4, with TRBD1 matching 7 bases. V trimming: 8 bases; J trimming: 3 bases; junction bases outside the gene matches: 6. Per germline, CDR1 SQVTM and CDR2 ANQGSEA. This CDR3 has 13 residues. The DNA for the CDR3 is TGCAGCACCCCAGGGGGACCTAATGAAAAACTGTTTTTT. Translated, it gives CSTPGGPNEKLFF. Supplemented by reference TRBV29-1 and TRBJ1-4, the full variable domain reads SAVISQKPSRDICQRGTSLTIQCQVDSQVTMMFWYRQQPGQSLTLIATANQGSEATYESGFVIDKFPISRPNLTFSTLTVSNMSPEDSSIYLCSTPGGPNEKLFFGSGTQLSVL.

This clonotype occurred a few times. The J gene is TRBJ1-2, the V gene TRBV20-1; TRBD1 agrees at 10 bases. Germline V CDR1 and CDR2: DFQATT, SNEGSKA (reference sequence). V was clipped by 5 bases and J by 7 bases; unmatched bases: 7. The CDR3 extends over 13 amino acids. The CDR3 nucleotides read TGCAGTGCTGGATCCGGGACAGGGGTTGGCTACACCTTC. This codes for CSAGSGTGVGYTF.

V is TRBV7-8 and J is TRBJ2-4; 8 nucleotides line up with TRBD2. The length of the CDR3 is 15 residues. The V and J ends lost 6 bases and 13 bases, in that order; junction bases with no gene match: 17. CDR1 SGHVS and CDR2 FQNEAQ come from the germline V gene. CDR3 loop: CASSLLAGLFREQYF. CDR3 bases: TGTGCCAGCAGTTTATTAGCGGGACTCTTTCGGGAGCAGTACTTC.

This clonotype came up a few times. The chain recombines TRBV6-6 with TRBJ1-5; the D gene is possibly TRBD1 (5 bases). V lost 2 bases to trimming and J lost 7 bases, with 18 bases between them. The CDR3 is 16 residues long. Germline loops: CDR1 MNHNY, CDR2 SVGAGI (reference sequence). This chain's CDR3 is CASSYGTGAPGQPQHF. In DNA, the CDR3 is TGTGCCAGCAGTTACGGGACCGGGGCCCCGGGACAGCCCCAGCATTTT.

In its sample, this clonotype was seen a few times. The rearrangement links TRBV5-1 to TRBJ2-7, with TRBD1 identical over 8 bases. Unmatched junction bases numbered 15, after V lost 4 bases and J lost 0 bases. Germline loops: CDR1 SGHRS, CDR2 YFSETQ. CDR3 length equals 18 residues. The chain's CDR3 is CASSKPGQAGNPSYEQYF. CDR3 in DNA: TGCGCCAGCAGCAAACCGGGACAGGCCGGGAACCCCTCCTACGAGCAGTACTTC.

The chain combines TRBV25-1 with TRBJ1-2; no firm D call. This CDR3 has 14 residues. Germline values: CDR1 MGHDK, CDR2 SYGVNS. The V end was cut by 4 bases, the J end by 0 bases, with 9 bases between. The CDR3 nucleotides are TGTGCCAGCAGTGGTCAGAGAGCTAACTATGGCTACACCTTC. It codes for CASSGQRANYGYTF.

The chain uses TRBV4-1 and TRBJ2-1; 11 nucleotides line up with TRBD2. The V gene's germline CDR1 is MGHRA and CDR2 YSYEKL. The CDR3 has 14 residues. The V segment lost 10 bases and the J segment 3 bases; nucleotides outside the gene matches: 5. Here the CDR3 DNA reads TGCGCCACGCAGGGGACTAGCGGCTACAATGAGCAGTTCTTC. Encoded protein: CATQGTSGYNEQFF.

This clonotype was seen more than once but under ten times. The V call is TRBV4-1, the J call TRBJ2-7; D is unclear. The V and J ends lost 0 bases and 3 bases respectively, with 15 bases between them. The CDR3 consists of 16 residues. CDR1 MGHRA and CDR2 YSYEKL come from the germline V gene. The CDR3 reads CASSQDRSEALYEQYF. In nucleotides, the CDR3 is TGCGCCAGCAGCCAAGATCGCAGTGAGGCGCTCTACGAGCAGTACTTC.